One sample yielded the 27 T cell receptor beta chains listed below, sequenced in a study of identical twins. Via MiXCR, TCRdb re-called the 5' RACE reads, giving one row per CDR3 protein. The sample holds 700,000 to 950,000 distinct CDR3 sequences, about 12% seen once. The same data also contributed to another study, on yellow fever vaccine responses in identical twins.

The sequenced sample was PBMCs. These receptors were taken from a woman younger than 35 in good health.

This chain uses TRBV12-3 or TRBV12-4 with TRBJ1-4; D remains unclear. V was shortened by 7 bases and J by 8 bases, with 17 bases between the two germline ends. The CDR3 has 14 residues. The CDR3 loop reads CASTPPGTGEKLFF. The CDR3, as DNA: TGTGCCAGCACCCCCCCCGGAACGGGCGAAAAACTGTTTTTT.

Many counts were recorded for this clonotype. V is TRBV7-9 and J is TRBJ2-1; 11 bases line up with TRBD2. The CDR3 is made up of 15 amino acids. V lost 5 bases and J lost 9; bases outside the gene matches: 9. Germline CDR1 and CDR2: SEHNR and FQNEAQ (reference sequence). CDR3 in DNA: TGTGCCAGCAGCCTCGCGACTAGCGGGGTCCGTGAGCAGTTCTTC. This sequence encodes CASSLATSGVREQFF.

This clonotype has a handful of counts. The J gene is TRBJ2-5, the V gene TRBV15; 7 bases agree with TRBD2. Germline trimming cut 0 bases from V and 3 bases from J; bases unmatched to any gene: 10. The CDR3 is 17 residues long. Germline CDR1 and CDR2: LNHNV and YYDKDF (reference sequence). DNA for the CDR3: TGTGCCACCAGCAGAGATCTTGTCGGGGCGGGAGAAGAGACCCAGTACTTC. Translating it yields CATSRDLVGAGEETQYF.

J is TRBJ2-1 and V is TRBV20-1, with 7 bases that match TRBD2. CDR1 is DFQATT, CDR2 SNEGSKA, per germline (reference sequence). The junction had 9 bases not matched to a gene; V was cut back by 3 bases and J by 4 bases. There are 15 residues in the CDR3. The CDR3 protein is CSARRGSGLYNEQFF. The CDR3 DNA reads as TGCAGTGCTAGGCGGGGTAGCGGGTTATACAATGAGCAGTTCTTC.

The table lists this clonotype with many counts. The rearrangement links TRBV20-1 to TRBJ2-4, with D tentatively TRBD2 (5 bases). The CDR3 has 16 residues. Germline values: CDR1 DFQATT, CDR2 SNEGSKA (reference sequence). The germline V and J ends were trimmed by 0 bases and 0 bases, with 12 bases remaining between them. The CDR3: CSARDGLVEAKNIQYF. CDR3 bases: TGCAGTGCTAGAGATGGACTGGTAGAAGCCAAAAACATTCAGTACTTC.

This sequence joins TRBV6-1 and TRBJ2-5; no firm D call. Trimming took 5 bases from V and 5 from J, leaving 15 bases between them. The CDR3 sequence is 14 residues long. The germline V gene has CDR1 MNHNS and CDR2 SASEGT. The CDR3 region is CASSTIEDRETQYF. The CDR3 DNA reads TGTGCCAGCAGTACCATCGAGGACCGTGAGACCCAGTACTTC.

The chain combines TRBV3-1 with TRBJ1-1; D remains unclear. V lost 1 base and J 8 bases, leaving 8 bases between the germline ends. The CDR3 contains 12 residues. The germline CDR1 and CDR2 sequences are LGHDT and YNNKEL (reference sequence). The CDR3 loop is CASSQALREAFF. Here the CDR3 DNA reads TGTGCCAGCAGCCAAGCCCTTCGGGAAGCTTTCTTT. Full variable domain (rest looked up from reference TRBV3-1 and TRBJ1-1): DTAVSQTPKYLVTQMGNDKSIKCEQNLGHDTMYWYKQDSKKFLKIMFSYNNKELIINETVPNRFSPKSPDKAHLNLHINSLELGDSAVYFCASSQALREAFFGQGTRLTVV.

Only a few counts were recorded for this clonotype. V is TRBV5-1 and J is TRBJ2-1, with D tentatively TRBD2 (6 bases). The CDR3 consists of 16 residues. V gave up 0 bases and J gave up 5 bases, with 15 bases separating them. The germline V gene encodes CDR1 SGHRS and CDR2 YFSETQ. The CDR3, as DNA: TGCGCCAGCAGCTTGGGAGGGTCGCGGGGCCACAATGAGCAGTTCTTC. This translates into CASSLGGSRGHNEQFF.

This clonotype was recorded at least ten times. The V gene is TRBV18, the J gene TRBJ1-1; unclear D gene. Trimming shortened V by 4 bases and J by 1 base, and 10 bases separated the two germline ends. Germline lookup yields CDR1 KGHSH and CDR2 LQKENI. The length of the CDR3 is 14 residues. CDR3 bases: TGTGCCAGCTCACTTAATTCAGGGAACACTGAAGCTTTCTTT. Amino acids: CASSLNSGNTEAFF.

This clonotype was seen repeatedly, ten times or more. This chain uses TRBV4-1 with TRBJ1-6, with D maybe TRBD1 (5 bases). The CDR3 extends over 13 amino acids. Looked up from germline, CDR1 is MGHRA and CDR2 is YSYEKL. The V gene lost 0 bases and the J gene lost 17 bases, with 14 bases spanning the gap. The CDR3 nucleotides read TGCGCCAGCAGCCAAGATCGGGACGGCCCAGTCCACTTT. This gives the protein CASSQDRDGPVHF.

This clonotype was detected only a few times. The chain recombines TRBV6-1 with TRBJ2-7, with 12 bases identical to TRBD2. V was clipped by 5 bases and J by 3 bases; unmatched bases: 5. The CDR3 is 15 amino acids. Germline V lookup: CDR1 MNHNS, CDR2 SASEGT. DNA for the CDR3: TGTGCCAGCAGTCAAGGGACTAGCGGGTTCTACGAGCAGTACTTC. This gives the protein CASSQGTSGFYEQYF.

CDR3 nucleotide sequence: TGTGCCAGCTGGAACCCACCTCGCCCAGATACGCAGTATTTT. Its protein product is CASWNPPRPDTQYF. The chain combines TRBV27 with TRBJ2-3; D uncertain. The length of the CDR3 is 14 residues. Per germline, CDR1 MNHEY and CDR2 SMNVEV (reference sequence). V dropped 8 bases and J dropped 4 bases, with 16 bases sitting between them.

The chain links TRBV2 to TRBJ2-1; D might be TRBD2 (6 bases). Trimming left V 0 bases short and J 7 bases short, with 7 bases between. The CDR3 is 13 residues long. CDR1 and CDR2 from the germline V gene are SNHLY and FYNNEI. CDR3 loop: CASSEATRNEQFF. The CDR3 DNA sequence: TGTGCCAGCAGTGAAGCGACTAGGAATGAGCAGTTCTTC. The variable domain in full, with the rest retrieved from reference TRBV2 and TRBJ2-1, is EPEVTQTPSHQVTQMGQEVILRCVPISNHLYFYWYRQILGQKVEFLVSFYNNEISEKSEIFDDQFSVERPDGSNFTLKIRSTKLEDSAMYFCASSEATRNEQFFGPGTRLTVL.

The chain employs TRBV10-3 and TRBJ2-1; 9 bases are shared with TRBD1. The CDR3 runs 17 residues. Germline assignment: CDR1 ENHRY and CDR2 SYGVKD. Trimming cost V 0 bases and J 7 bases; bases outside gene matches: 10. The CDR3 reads CAISESPPGQGNNEQFF. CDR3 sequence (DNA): TGTGCCATCAGTGAGTCCCCTCCGGGACAGGGAAATAATGAGCAGTTCTTC.

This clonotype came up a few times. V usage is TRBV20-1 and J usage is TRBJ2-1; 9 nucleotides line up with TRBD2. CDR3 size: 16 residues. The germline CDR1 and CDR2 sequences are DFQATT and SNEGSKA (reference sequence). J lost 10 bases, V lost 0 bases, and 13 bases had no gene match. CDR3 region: CSARDSGRGGREEQFF. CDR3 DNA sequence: TGCAGTGCTAGAGATTCCGGGCGGGGGGGCCGAGAGGAGCAGTTCTTC.

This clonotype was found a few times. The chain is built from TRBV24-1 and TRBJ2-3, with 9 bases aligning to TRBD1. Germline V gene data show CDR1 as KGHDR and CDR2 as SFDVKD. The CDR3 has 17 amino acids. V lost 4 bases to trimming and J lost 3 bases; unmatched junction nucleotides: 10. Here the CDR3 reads CATSDQTGGARTDTQYF. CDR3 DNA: TGTGCCACCAGTGACCAAACAGGGGGCGCGAGGACAGATACGCAGTATTTT.

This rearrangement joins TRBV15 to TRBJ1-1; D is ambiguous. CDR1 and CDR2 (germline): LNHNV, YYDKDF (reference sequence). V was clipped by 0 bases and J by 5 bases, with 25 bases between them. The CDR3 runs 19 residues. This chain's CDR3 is CATSRDRYMGISPGTEAFF. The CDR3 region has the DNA TGTGCCACCAGCAGAGATCGGTACATGGGTATTTCTCCGGGAACTGAAGCTTTCTTT.

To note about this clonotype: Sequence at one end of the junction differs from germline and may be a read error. The chain's CDR3 is CAGSLRSGELFF. The CDR3 DNA sequence: TGTGCCGGCAGTTTGAGGAGCGGGGAGCTGTTTTTT. The chain joins TRBV28 to TRBJ2-2, with D unclear. This CDR3 has 12 residues. The germline V gene has CDR1 MDHEN and CDR2 SYDVKM.

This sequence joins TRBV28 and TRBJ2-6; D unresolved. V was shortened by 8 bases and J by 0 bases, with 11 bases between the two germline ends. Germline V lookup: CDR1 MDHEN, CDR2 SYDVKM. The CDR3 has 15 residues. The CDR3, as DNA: TGTGCCAGCGGACCCAGAGGCTCTGGGGCCAACGTCCTGACTTTC. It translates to CASGPRGSGANVLTF.

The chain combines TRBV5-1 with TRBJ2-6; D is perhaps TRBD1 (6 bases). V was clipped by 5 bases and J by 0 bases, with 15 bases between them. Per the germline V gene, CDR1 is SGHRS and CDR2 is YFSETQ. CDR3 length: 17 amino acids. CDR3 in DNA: TGCGCCAGCAGACCCCGACAGGATCTCTCTGGGGCCAACGTCCTGACTTTC. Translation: CASRPRQDLSGANVLTF.

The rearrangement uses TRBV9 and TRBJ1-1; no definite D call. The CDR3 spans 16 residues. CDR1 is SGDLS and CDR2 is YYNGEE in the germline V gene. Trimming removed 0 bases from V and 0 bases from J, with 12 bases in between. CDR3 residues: CASSVGSTRMNTEAFF. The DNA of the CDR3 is TGTGCCAGCAGCGTAGGCTCGACAAGAATGAACACTGAAGCTTTCTTT. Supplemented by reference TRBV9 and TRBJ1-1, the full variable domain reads DSGVTQTPKHLITATGQRVTLRCSPRSGDLSVYWYQQSLDQGLQFLIQYYNGEERAKGNILERFSAQQFPDLHSELNLSSLELGDSALYFCASSVGSTRMNTEAFFGQGTRLTVV.

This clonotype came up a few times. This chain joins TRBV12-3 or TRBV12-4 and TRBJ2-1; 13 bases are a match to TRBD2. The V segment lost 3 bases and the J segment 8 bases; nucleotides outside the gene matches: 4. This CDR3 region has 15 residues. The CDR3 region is CASSFRTSGRDEQFF. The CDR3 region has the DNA TGTGCCAGCAGTTTTAGGACTAGCGGGAGAGATGAGCAGTTCTTC.

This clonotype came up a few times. The CDR3 spells CASRQTETQYF. The CDR3 coding sequence is TGCGCCAGCCGCCAAACAGAGACCCAGTACTTC. The chain is built from TRBV5-1 and TRBJ2-5; D gene unclear. The CDR3 is made up of 11 amino acids. Trimming took off 7 bases at V and 4 bases at J, with 8 bases between the two ends. Germline lookup yields CDR1 SGHRS and CDR2 YFSETQ.

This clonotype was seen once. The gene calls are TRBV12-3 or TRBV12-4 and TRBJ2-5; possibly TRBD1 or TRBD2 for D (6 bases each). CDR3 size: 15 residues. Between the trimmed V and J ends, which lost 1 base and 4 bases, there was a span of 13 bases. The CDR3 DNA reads TGTGCCAGCAGTTTAGGGCTAGGGGGAGGAGAGACCCAGTACTTC. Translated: CASSLGLGGGETQYF.

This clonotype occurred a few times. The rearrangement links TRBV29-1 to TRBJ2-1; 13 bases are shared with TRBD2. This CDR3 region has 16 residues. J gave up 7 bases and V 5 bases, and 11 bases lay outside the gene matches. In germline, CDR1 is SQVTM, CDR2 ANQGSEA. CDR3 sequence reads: CSVYFWTSGSRNEQFF. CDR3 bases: TGCAGCGTTTACTTTTGGACTAGCGGGAGTCGGAATGAGCAGTTCTTC.

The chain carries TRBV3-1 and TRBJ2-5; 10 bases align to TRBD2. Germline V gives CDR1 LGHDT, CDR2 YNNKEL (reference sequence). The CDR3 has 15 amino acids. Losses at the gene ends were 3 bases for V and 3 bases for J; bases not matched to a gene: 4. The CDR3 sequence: CASSQRTSGEETQYF. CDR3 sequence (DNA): TGTGCCAGCAGCCAGAGGACTAGCGGAGAAGAGACCCAGTACTTC.

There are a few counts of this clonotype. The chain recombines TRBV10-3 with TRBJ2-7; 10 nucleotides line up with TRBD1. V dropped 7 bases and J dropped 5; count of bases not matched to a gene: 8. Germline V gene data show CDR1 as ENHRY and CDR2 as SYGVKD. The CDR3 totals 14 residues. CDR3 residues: CAIKPGQGINEQYF. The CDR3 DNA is TGTGCCATCAAGCCGGGACAGGGGATAAACGAGCAGTACTTC.